This is a list of T cell receptor beta chains from one sample in a study of beta chain features in type 1 diabetes. Measured with immunoSEQ multiplex PCR; TCRdb has only the in-frame clones, and not every one. Of roughly 350,000 clones listed, approximately 10% are singletons. Sequenced: naive CD4+ T cells from blood. These receptors originate from a woman younger than 45 in good health. Each CDR3 is given with its conserved first and last residue. A D gene is named only where the DNA matches it firmly. The size of a clone is reported for some rows only, either as once, few or many, or as a class for expanded clones.

>TRBV9|TRBJ2-5|.|TRBD2
CASSGDPSGAGEETQYF
TGTGCCAGCAGCGGCGATCCTAGTGGGGCGGGGGAGGAGACCCAGTACTTC
>TRBV18|TRBJ2-7|.|TRBD1
CASSLGTAYEQYF
TGTGCCAGCTCACTAGGGACAGCCTACGAGCAGTACTTC
>TRBV29-1|TRBJ1-5|few|TRBD1
CSVGNRGNQPQHF
TGCAGCGTTGGGAACAGGGGAAATCAGCCCCAGCATTTT
>TRBV9|TRBJ2-1|few|TRBD2
CASSERLAGVFNEQFF
TGTGCCAGCAGCGAGCGACTAGCGGGAGTATTCAATGAGCAGTTCTTC
>TRBV7-2|TRBJ2-7|.|TRBD1
CASSSPGQGIYEQYF
TGTGCCAGCAGCTCCCCGGGACAGGGTATCTACGAGCAGTACTTC
>TRBV7-9|TRBJ1-1|few|.
CASSLRQPNTEAFF
TGTGCCAGCAGCTTAAGACAGCCGAACACTGAAGCTTTCTTT
>TRBV18|TRBJ1-1|few|.
CASSRLAEAFF
TGTGCCAGCTCACGACTTGCTGAAGCTTTCTTT
>TRBV30|TRBJ2-1|many|.
CAWSERIGQFF
TGTGCCTGGAGTGAGAGGATAGGGCAGTTCTTC
>TRBV25-1|TRBJ2-6|.|.
CASSTGFGANVLTF
TGTGCCAGCTCTACAGGGTTTGGGGCCAACGTCCTGACTTTC
>TRBV18|TRBJ2-7|.|.
CASSPNGDSYEQYF
TGTGCCAGCTCACCGAACGGGGACTCCTACGAGCAGTACTTC
>TRBV13|TRBJ2-3|.|TRBD2
CASSLAGGPDTQYF
TGTGCCAGCAGCCTAGCGGGAGGGCCGGATACGCAGTATTTT
>TRBV4-3|TRBJ1-2|few|.
CASSQDPGQLNYGYTF
TGCGCCAGCAGCCAAGATCCGGGACAACTCAACTATGGCTACACCTTC
>TRBV5-1|TRBJ2-5|few|TRBD1
CASSFGDRGAFQAQYF
TGCGCCAGCAGCTTCGGGGACAGGGGCGCCTTCCAGGCCCAGTACTTC
>TRBV28|TRBJ2-5|.|.
CASTTPPWTQYF
TGTGCCAGCACTACCCCCCCGTGGACCCAGTACTTC
>TRBV6-5|TRBJ2-7|.|.
CASSYSRAPLAYEQYF
TGTGCCAGCAGTTACTCGAGGGCCCCCCTGGCCTACGAGCAGTACTTC
>TRBV4-3|TRBJ2-1|.|.
CASSQGARVGTGEQFF
TGCGCCAGCAGCCAAGGGGCCCGAGTGGGGACTGGCGAGCAGTTCTTC
>TRBV7-9|TRBJ2-6|few|.
CASSLVRDSGANVLTF
TGTGCCAGCAGCTTAGTTCGGGACTCTGGGGCCAACGTCCTGACTTTC
>TRBV5-8|TRBJ2-7|few|.
CASSSGTLPGGEQYF
TGTGCCAGCAGCTCTGGGACTCTCCCGGGCGGCGAGCAGTACTTC
>TRBV5-1|TRBJ1-1|.|TRBD1
CASSLGDRVPDTEAFF
TGCGCCAGCAGCTTGGGGGACAGGGTCCCCGACACTGAAGCTTTCTTT
>TRBV5-1|TRBJ2-1|few|TRBD2
CASSRGLAGDQEYEQFF
TGCGCCAGCAGCCGGGGGCTAGCGGGAGATCAGGAGTATGAGCAGTTCTTC
>TRBV28|TRBJ1-2|.|TRBD1
CASSFGDRDYGYTF
TGTGCCAGCAGTTTTGGGGACAGGGACTATGGCTACACCTTC
>TRBV30|TRBJ2-7|.|.
CAWAIESYEQYF
TGTGCCTGGGCCATAGAGTCCTACGAGCAGTACTTC
>TRBV19|TRBJ1-1|.|.
CASSFRLDTEAFF
TGTGCCAGTAGTTTCAGGTTGGACACTGAAGCTTTCTTT
>TRBV5-1|TRBJ2-7|few|TRBD2
CASSPSLLAGTSYEQYF
TGCGCCAGCAGCCCAAGCCTACTAGCGGGAACGTCGTACGAGCAGTACTTC
>TRBV7-9|TRBJ2-7|once|TRBD1
CASSGKTRTGAPYEQYF
TGTGCCAGCAGCGGGAAAACAAGGACAGGGGCCCCCTACGAGCAGTACTTC
>TRBV18|TRBJ2-5|.|TRBD2
CASSRRAAGDQETQYF
TGTGCCAGCTCACGCCGCGCGGCGGGGGACCAAGAGACCCAGTACTTC
>TRBV15|TRBJ2-1|.|TRBD2
CATSRDSLRLAGENEQFF
TGTGCCACCAGCAGAGATTCGCTCCGACTAGCGGGAGAGAATGAGCAGTTCTTC
>TRBV5-1|TRBJ2-5|.|TRBD1
CASSLRQGQETQYF
TGCGCCAGCAGCTTGCGACAGGGCCAAGAGACCCAGTACTTC
>TRBV30|TRBJ2-1|.|TRBD1
CAWSVSGTGVANEQFF
TGTGCCTGGAGTGTTTCCGGGACAGGGGTTGCCAATGAGCAGTTCTTC
>TRBV14|TRBJ2-5|few|TRBD1
CASSPRTGGFETQYF
TGTGCCAGCAGCCCCCGGACAGGGGGGTTTGAGACCCAGTACTTC
>TRBV5-1|TRBJ2-7|few|.
CASSLPSVNYEQYF
TGCGCCAGCAGCTTGCCCAGCGTTAACTACGAGCAGTACTTC
>TRBV2|TRBJ2-1|few|.
CASSWEFSYNEQFF
TGTGCCAGCAGTTGGGAGTTCTCCTACAATGAGCAGTTCTTC
>TRBV7-9|TRBJ2-7|few|TRBD2
CATSSGLAAYEQYF
TGTGCCACTTCTTCGGGACTAGCGGCCTACGAGCAGTACTTC
>TRBV25-1|TRBJ1-1|.|TRBD1
CASRGQVKQAFF
TGTGCCAGCAGGGGACAGGTAAAACAAGCTTTCTTT
>TRBV15|TRBJ2-7|few|.
CATSRDRGQHEQYF
TGTGCCACCAGCAGAGACCGAGGGCAACACGAGCAGTACTTC